The 9 T cell receptor beta chains presented below share a single source sample, sequenced in a study of neurological immune-mediated disorders. Time point noted: longitudinal time-point 3. Using its own MiXCR run on the 5' RACE reads, TCRdb lists one record per CDR3 protein. The data show tens of thousands of distinct CDR3 sequences, 13% seen once. The sequencing input was PBMCs. All receptors derive from a man younger than 45 in good health.

This clonotype was observed many times. J is TRBJ2-3 and V is TRBV20-1; 8 positions agree with TRBD2. With 5 bases clipped from V and 1 base from J, the junction kept 5 bases outside the gene matches. CDR3 length equals 14 residues. Germline V lookup: CDR1 DFQATT, CDR2 SNEGSKA (reference sequence). The CDR3 DNA follows: TGCAGTGCTCCCAGGCGGGAGGGCACAGATACGCAGTATTTT. Its translation: CSAPRREGTDTQYF.

This clonotype was seen at least ten times. Here the CDR3 omits its conserved ending phenylalanine or tryptophan, so a read error is the likely source. It is unclear where the CDR3 begins or ends on the DNA, so no DNA is shown, and the CDR3 is as TCRdb lists it. The CDR3 sequence: CASSPPLTLGGRGSLL. This chain joins TRBV18 and TRBJ1-5; the table names TRBD1, a call not compared with the DNA. Per germline, CDR1 KGHSH and CDR2 LQKENI. The CDR3 totals 16 residues, both ends included.

This clonotype was detected ten times or more. The rearrangement uses TRBV24-1 and TRBJ2-7; 7 bases map to TRBD1. Germline assignment: CDR1 KGHDR and CDR2 SFDVKD. V shed 4 bases, J shed 1 base, and the junction held 6 bases outside the gene matches. The CDR3 contains 15 residues. In nucleotides, the CDR3 is TGTGCCACCAGTGAATCGACAGGGTTATCCTACGAGCAGTACTTC. It specifies CATSESTGLSYEQYF.

At least ten counts were recorded for this clonotype. This chain joins TRBV5-1 and TRBJ1-4; D is ambiguous. Trimming left V 4 bases short and J 4 bases short, with 11 bases between. The CDR3 runs 14 residues. Germline loops: CDR1 SGHRS, CDR2 YFSETQ. CDR3 amino acids: CASSPRDHNEKLFF. CDR3 in DNA: TGCGCCAGCAGCCCTAGAGACCATAATGAAAAACTGTTTTTT.

There are many counts of this clonotype. The chain carries TRBV20-1 and TRBJ2-3; D uncertain. The CDR3 length is 11 residues. The germline V and J ends were trimmed by 5 bases and 2 bases, with 5 bases remaining between them. In germline, CDR1 is DFQATT, CDR2 SNEGSKA (reference sequence). The CDR3 sequence is CSAGHTDTQYF. The CDR3 DNA sequence: TGCAGTGCTGGCCACACAGATACGCAGTATTTT.

This sequence joins TRBV5-1 and TRBJ2-1, with 13 bases identical to TRBD2. This CDR3 contains 16 residues. Germline assignment: CDR1 SGHRS and CDR2 YFSETQ. Trimming at V came to 6 bases and at J to 7 bases, leaving 10 bases not matched to a gene. The CDR3 nucleotides read TGCGCCAGCAACCCCGCCTGGACTAGCGGGAGTAATGAGCAGTTCTTC. This codes for CASNPAWTSGSNEQFF.

Worth noting for this clonotype: The germline gene is not matched at one end of the junction; a read error may be the cause. The V and J genes are TRBV5-1 and TRBJ2-1; 8 bases are shared with TRBD2. Germline V lookup: CDR1 SGHRS, CDR2 YFSETQ. The CDR3 contains 13 residues. CDR3 nucleotides: TGCGCCGGCAGGGGTACAGAGCGGGGGGAGCAGTTCTTC. It specifies CAGRGTERGEQFF.

This clonotype was seen many times. This rearrangement joins TRBV7-9 to TRBJ2-7, with unresolved D. Germline CDR1 reads SEHNR; CDR2 reads FQNEAQ (reference sequence). Trimming cost V 0 bases and J 3 bases, with 18 bases left between them. The CDR3 extends over 17 amino acids. The CDR3 region has the DNA TGTGCCAGCAGCTTAGCCCTGTTAGGGCAGCAAGACTACGAGCAGTACTTC. This gives the protein CASSLALLGQQDYEQYF.

This clonotype has a count of ten or more. The rearrangement links TRBV2 to TRBJ1-5; 9 bases line up with TRBD1. The length of the CDR3 is 13 residues. Looked up from germline, CDR1 is SNHLY and CDR2 is FYNNEI. V lost 4 bases to trimming and J lost 5 bases; unmatched junction nucleotides: 0. CDR3 bases: TGTGCCAGCAGTGGGACAGGGGATCAGCCCCAGCATTTT. Its protein is CASSGTGDQPQHF.